These T cell receptor beta chains were read from a single sample in a study of cytomegalovirus exposure and HLA in healthy donors. Clones were sequenced by immunoSEQ multiplex PCR, and TCRdb holds only the in-frame ones, with some missing. The data hold about 160,000 clones, with approximately 78% observed a single time. Material for sequencing was PBMCs. Receptor source: a male donor in good health and CMV-seropositive. Both conserved end residues are part of each CDR3. A D gene is named only where the DNA matches it firmly. Clone sizes are given selectively: once, few, many, or a class where the clone is expanded.

V gene	J gene	clone size	D gene	CDR3 DNA	CDR3 protein
TRBV19	TRBJ2-7	NA	TRBD1	TGTGCCAGTAGTGTCAGCCGGGACAGGGGGGCCGAGCAGTACTTC	CASSVSRDRGAEQYF
TRBV2	TRBJ2-7	NA	NA	TGTGCCAGCAGTGAGTTGTCGGGGGAGCAGTACTTC	CASSELSGEQYF
TRBV7-9	TRBJ1-4	NA	TRBD1	TGTTCCAGCAGCTTCGGACAGGGCGCCCTAAATGAAAAACTGTTTTTT	CSSSFGQGALNEKLFF
TRBV2	TRBJ2-1	few	TRBD2	TGTGCCAGCAAGTACCAGGGACTAGCGGGAGCTAGCGCCTACAATGAGCAGTTCTTC	CASKYQGLAGASAYNEQFF
TRBV5-4	TRBJ2-7	NA	TRBD2	TGTGCCAGCAGCTCTCGGACTAGCGGCTCGACCGAGCAGTACTTC	CASSSRTSGSTEQYF
TRBV28	TRBJ1-1	NA	NA	TGTGCCAGCAGTTTACGGGTCGGCACTGAAGCTTTCTTT	CASSLRVGTEAFF
TRBV9	TRBJ2-2	NA	NA	TGTGCCAGCAGCCCCAGGGAAGGGGGAATGGGCACCGGGGAGCTGTTTTTT	CASSPREGGMGTGELFF
TRBV30	TRBJ2-3	once	NA	TGTGCCTGGAGTGCCGGGAGAGCAGATACGCAGTATTTT	CAWSAGRADTQYF
TRBV13	TRBJ1-1	NA	TRBD1	TGTGCCAGCAGCTTATGGGCAGGGGGCAAAACTGAAGCTTTCTTT	CASSLWAGGKTEAFF
TRBV11-2	TRBJ2-7	NA	TRBD2	TGTGCCAGCAGCCCCGCCGGGACTAGCGGCTACGAGCAGTACTTC	CASSPAGTSGYEQYF
TRBV29-1	TRBJ2-2	NA	TRBD2	TGCAGCGCGACTAGCGGGATAGTCAACACCGGGGAGCTGTTTTTT	CSATSGIVNTGELFF
TRBV28	TRBJ2-1	NA	TRBD1	TGTGCCAGCAGTGCCGGGACAGCAATCAATGAGCAGTTCTTC	CASSAGTAINEQFF
TRBV30	TRBJ1-5	NA	TRBD1	TGTGCCTGGAGTCCGCATGGACAGGGGGAGGGTCAGCCCCAGCATTTT	CAWSPHGQGEGQPQHF
TRBV6-1	TRBJ2-3	NA	TRBD2	TGTGCCAGCAGCAGTTTAGCGGGTGGCACAGATATGCAGTATTTT	CASSSLAGGTDMQYF
TRBV7-7	TRBJ2-1	NA	TRBD2	TGTGCCAGCAGCCCAGCACCGGGACTAGCGGGATACAATGAGCAGTTCTTC	CASSPAPGLAGYNEQFF
TRBV5-6	TRBJ2-6	NA	NA	TGTGCCAGCAGCATAGGGGGTTCCTCTGGGGCCAACGGCCTGACTTTC	CASSIGGSSGANGLTF
TRBV7-8	TRBJ1-4	NA	NA	TGTGCCAGCAGCTTCTCAGGGGCAGTTAATGAAAAACTGTTTTTT	CASSFSGAVNEKLFF
TRBV5-4	TRBJ2-4	few	TRBD2	TGTGCCAGCAGCTCCTTAGCGGGAGGGACAACCAAAAACATTCAGTACTTC	CASSSLAGGTTKNIQYF
TRBV6-5	TRBJ2-7	NA	TRBD1	TGTGCCAGCAGTTACGCTCCGGGACAGTCCTACGAGCAGTACTTC	CASSYAPGQSYEQYF
TRBV29-1	TRBJ2-1	NA	TRBD2	TGCAGCGTTGCGGCTAGCGGGAGCTACAATGAGCAGTTCTTC	CSVAASGSYNEQFF
TRBV7-2	TRBJ1-3	few	TRBD1	TGTGCCAGCAGCTTGCCTACAGGGGGGTCTGGAAACACCATATATTTT	CASSLPTGGSGNTIYF
TRBV6-6	TRBJ1-4	NA	TRBD1	TGTGCCAGCAGTTTGGGGACAGGGAAGACTAATGAAAAACTGTTTTTT	CASSLGTGKTNEKLFF
TRBV5-6	TRBJ1-2	NA	TRBD1	TGTGCCAGCAGGGAGACAGGGTTAAACTATGGCTACACCTTC	CASRETGLNYGYTF
TRBV9	TRBJ2-1	NA	NA	TGTGCCAGCAGCGTAAGGCCCCAACAGGACAATGAGCAGTTCTTC	CASSVRPQQDNEQFF
TRBV25-1	TRBJ1-3	few	NA	TGTGCCAGTAGCGGAAACACCATATATTTT	CASSGNTIYF
TRBV7-8	TRBJ1-3	few	TRBD1	TGTGCCAGCAGCCTTTGGGACAGCTCTGGAAACACCATATATTTT	CASSLWDSSGNTIYF
TRBV6-4	TRBJ1-1	NA	NA	TGTGCCAGCAGTGACAGGAGGAACACTGAAGCTTTCTTT	CASSDRRNTEAFF
TRBV7-2	TRBJ2-2	NA	NA	TGTGCCAGCAGCCAACGGATTCAGGGCCTCACCGGGGAGCTGTTTTTT	CASSQRIQGLTGELFF
TRBV6-5	TRBJ1-3	NA	NA	TGTGCCAGCAGTTACTCCGGGGGAAACACCATATATTTT	CASSYSGGNTIYF
TRBV7-6	TRBJ2-7	once	TRBD1	TGTGCCAGCAGCTCTGCTATGGGACAGAGACCCTACGAGCAGTACTTC	CASSSAMGQRPYEQYF
TRBV10-3	TRBJ2-7	few	TRBD1	TGTGCCATCACTGCGGGACAGGGGGGACTGAACTACGAGCAGTACTTC	CAITAGQGGLNYEQYF
TRBV27	TRBJ1-5	NA	NA	TGTGCCAGCAGTTTGGGGGCCGGCCCCAATCAGCCCCAGCATTTT	CASSLGAGPNQPQHF
TRBV30	TRBJ1-1	NA	TRBD1	TGTGCCGGCGGGACAGGGAATTTTGTTAACACTGAAGCTTTCTTT	CAGGTGNFVNTEAFF
TRBV5-1	TRBJ1-2	NA	NA	TGCGCCAGCAGCGAGGGCGGACCGATTCAAGGAGGCTACACCTTC	CASSEGGPIQGGYTF
TRBV7-2	TRBJ1-5	NA	NA	TGTGCCAGCACCTCTAACAATCAGCCCCAGCATTTT	CASTSNNQPQHF
TRBV7-9	TRBJ2-7	NA	TRBD2	TGTGCCAGCAGTTTTAGCGGGAGCCACGAGCAGTACTTC	CASSFSGSHEQYF
TRBV5-1	TRBJ1-2	NA	TRBD1	TGCGCCAGCAGCTTAAACAGGGGTTGGGATGGCTACACCTTC	CASSLNRGWDGYTF
TRBV5-1	TRBJ1-1	NA	NA	TGCGCCAGCAGCTTATACAGGAGCACTGAAGCTTTCTTT	CASSLYRSTEAFF
TRBV30	TRBJ2-6	NA	TRBD1	TGTGCCTGGAGAGCGGCCCACGGGACAGGGGGGCTGCTGGCCAACGGCCTGACTTTC	CAWRAAHGTGGLLANGLTF
TRBV20-1	TRBJ1-5	NA	NA	TGCAGTGCCCCGGGGGGTCAGCCCCAGCATTTT	CSAPGGQPQHF
TRBV5-5	TRBJ1-1	NA	NA	TGTGCCAGCAGCTTGAAAGACAGTTCCTATCTCATGAACACTGAAGCTTTCTTT	CASSLKDSSYLMNTEAFF
TRBV5-1	TRBJ1-2	NA	TRBD1	TGCGCCAGCAGCCAAAGACAGGGTAACTATGGCTACACCTTC	CASSQRQGNYGYTF
TRBV5-6	TRBJ1-2	NA	NA	TGTGCCAGCAGCTTGGGAAGGGGGTTCCGAGGCTACACCTTC	CASSLGRGFRGYTF
TRBV10-3	TRBJ1-1	NA	NA	TGTGCCACAACCGACAGTGCCAACACTGAAGCTTTCTTT	CATTDSANTEAFF
TRBV27	TRBJ2-2	once	NA	TGTGCCAGCAGCCCCTGGCGGGGTGTGAACACCGGGGAGCTGTTTTTT	CASSPWRGVNTGELFF
TRBV28	TRBJ2-4	NA	NA	TGTGCCAGCAGTCACAGGGACCTAGCCAAAAACATTCAGTACTTC	CASSHRDLAKNIQYF
TRBV6-1	TRBJ2-1	NA	TRBD1	TGTGCCAGCATACTCACCGGGACAGGGAATGAGCAGTTCTTC	CASILTGTGNEQFF
TRBV5-1	TRBJ1-2	NA	NA	TGCGCCAGCAGCAGGGGACGGGAGGAGGATGGCTACACCTTC	CASSRGREEDGYTF
TRBV4-3	TRBJ1-2	NA	TRBD1	TGCGCCAGCAGCCATCTGAACCAGGGACAGGGGGTTCGTGGCTACACCTTC	CASSHLNQGQGVRGYTF
TRBV5-8	TRBJ2-1	NA	NA	TGTGCCAGCAGCTCCGAGAAAGGCTGGAGATACAATGAGCAGTTCTTC	CASSSEKGWRYNEQFF
TRBV2	TRBJ2-3	NA	NA	TGTGCCAGCCCTTCCGGGAACGTGGATACGCAGTATTTT	CASPSGNVDTQYF
TRBV23-1	TRBJ2-2	NA	TRBD1	TGCGCCAGCAGTCAAACAGAGGGACAGGGTTACGAATTCGACACCGGGGAGCTGTTTTTT	CASSQTEGQGYEFDTGELFF
TRBV10-1	TRBJ2-1	NA	TRBD1	TGCGCCAGCAGTGATGACAGGGGCTTTTACAATGAGCAGTTCTTC	CASSDDRGFYNEQFF